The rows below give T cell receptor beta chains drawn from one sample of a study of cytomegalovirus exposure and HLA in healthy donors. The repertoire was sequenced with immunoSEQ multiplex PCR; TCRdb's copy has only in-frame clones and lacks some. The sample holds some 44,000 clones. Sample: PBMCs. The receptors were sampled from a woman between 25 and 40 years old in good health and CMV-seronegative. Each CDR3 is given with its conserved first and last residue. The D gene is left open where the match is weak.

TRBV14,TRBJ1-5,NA,CASSQAGGNQPQHF,TGTGCCAGCAGCCAAGCGGGTGGCAATCAGCCCCAGCATTTT
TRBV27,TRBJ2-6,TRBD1,CASSLSGQSSGANVLTF,TGTGCCAGCAGTTTATCGGGACAGAGCTCTGGGGCCAACGTCCTGACTTTC
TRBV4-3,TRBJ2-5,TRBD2,CASSQDGSGSQETQYF,TGCGCCAGCAGCCAAGATGGGAGCGGGAGCCAAGAGACCCAGTACTTC
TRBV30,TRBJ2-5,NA,CAWSFQGETQYF,TGTGCCTGGAGTTTCCAGGGAGAGACCCAGTACTTC
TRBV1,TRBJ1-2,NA,CTSSLLGTGPIYGYTF,TGCACCAGCAGCCTGCTCGGGACAGGCCCTATCTATGGCTACACCTTC
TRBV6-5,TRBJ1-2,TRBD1,CASSSDRGTAGYTF,TGTGCCAGCAGTTCGGACAGGGGGACGGCTGGCTACACCTTC
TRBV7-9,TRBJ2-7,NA,CASSSLGPFFEGEQYF,TGTGCCAGCAGCTCCCTCGGGCCTTTTTTTGAGGGCGAGCAGTACTTC
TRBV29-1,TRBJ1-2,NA,CSVDFTANYGYTF,TGCAGCGTTGACTTTACAGCTAACTATGGCTACACCTTC
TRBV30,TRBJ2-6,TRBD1,CACPGQGYSGIWANVLTF,TGTGCCTGCCCAGGACAGGGGTATAGTGGGATCTGGGCCAACGTCCTGACTTTC
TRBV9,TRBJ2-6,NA,CASSDNSGANVLTF,TGTGCCAGCAGCGACAACTCTGGGGCCAACGTCCTGACTTTC
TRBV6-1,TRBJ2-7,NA,CASSNRGEGAYEQYF,TGTGCCAGCAGCAATAGGGGGGAGGGAGCCTACGAGCAGTACTTC
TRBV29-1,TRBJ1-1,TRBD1,CSVGLWTGREAFF,TGCAGCGTTGGGCTTTGGACAGGGCGTGAAGCTTTCTTT
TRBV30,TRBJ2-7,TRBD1,CAWATGVDPFEQYF,TGTGCCTGGGCTACAGGGGTGGATCCGTTCGAGCAGTACTTC
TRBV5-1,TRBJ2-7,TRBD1,CASSLAQGTLYEQYF,TGCGCCAGCAGCTTGGCACAGGGGACCCTCTACGAGCAGTACTTC
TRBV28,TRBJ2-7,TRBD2,CASSLLAGGLYEQYF,TGTGCCAGCAGTTTACTAGCGGGAGGATTGTACGAGCAGTACTTC
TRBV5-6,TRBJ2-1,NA,CASSSLVPEQFF,TGTGCCAGCAGCTCGCTAGTGCCTGAGCAGTTCTTC
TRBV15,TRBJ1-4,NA,CATSMRTGTEKLFF,TGTGCCACCAGCATGCGTACCGGGACAGAAAAACTGTTTTTT
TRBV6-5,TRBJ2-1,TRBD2,CASSYISGRNEQFF,TGTGCCAGCAGTTATATTAGCGGGAGAAATGAGCAGTTCTTC
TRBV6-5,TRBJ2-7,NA,CASSYSFGASYEQYF,TGTGCCAGCAGTTACTCCTTTGGGGCCTCCTACGAGCAGTACTTC
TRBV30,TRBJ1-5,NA,CAWSTGRAQPQHF,TGTGCCTGGAGTACCGGCAGGGCTCAGCCCCAGCATTTT
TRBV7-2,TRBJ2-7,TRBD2,CASSSVAGGPYEQYF,TGTGCCAGCAGCTCTGTAGCGGGAGGTCCCTACGAGCAGTACTTC
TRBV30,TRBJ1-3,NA,CAWRDKTSSGNTIYF,TGTGCCTGGAGAGACAAAACCAGCTCTGGAAACACCATATATTTT